The present entry profiles one T cell receptor (beta chain) with its context. Its antigen is as yet unknown. This sample stems from a study of T cells in localized non-small cell lung cancer. Study observations and caveats: Sequencing was limited to one tumor region, leaving the possibility of heterogeneity open. Longer overall survival was linked to higher blood T cell density. Out of the top 100 tumor clones, a median roughly 50 were seen in adjacent lung. Adjacent uninvolved lung had the highest clonality, suggesting focused antigen responses.

The CDR3 consists of 16 residues. Germline lookup yields CDR1 SGHKS and CDR2 YYEKEE (reference sequence). The trim removed 2 bases at V and 3 bases at J, leaving 9 bases unmatched. The table came from immunoSEQ multiplex PCR; TCRdb's copy has only in-frame clones and leaves some out. The table has tens of thousands of clones, roughly 90% seen once. This TCR derives from a man aged 40-75 years with stage II lung adenocarcinoma. The rearrangement links TRBV5-5 to TRBJ2-5; 8 nucleotides align to TRBD2. The sequencing used PBMCs, collected before any cancer treatment. As DNA, the CDR3 is TGTGCCAGCAGCTTATCGAGCGGGGGTTTCGAAGAGACCCAGTACTTC. This gives the protein CASSLSSGGFEETQYF.